The T cell receptor (beta chain) under discussion was sequenced for a study of T-cell reconstitution after alpha-beta-depleted transplantation in children. Overall study findings and caveats: The study traced high day-60 TCRbeta diversity in some patients to surviving recipient T cells and thymic progenitors. At one year after transplant, newly produced T cells mostly accounted for T-cell counts and diversity.

Turning to this clonotype: As yet, its antigen is unknown. Since the CDR3 does not end with the conserved phenylalanine or tryptophan, this likely comes from a read error.

Unique molecular identifiers tagged the TCRbeta library. One entry per CDR3 protein, called by TCRdb with MiXCR from the PCR reads. Among roughly 490,000 distinct CDR3 sequences listed, roughly 10% were seen once. Germline CDR1 SQVTM, CDR2 ANQGSEA. The CDR3 has 15 residues. V was pared by 5 bases and J by 0 bases, with 9 bases of the junction left unmatched. This receptor was identified in a female patient between 2 and 15 years old who had a stem cell transplant for aplastic anemia, so the T cells may come from the graft donor. Material: PBMCs, mostly from graft donor cells, obtained 180 days after TCRalphabeta/CD19-depleted stem cell transplant. The chain joins TRBV29-1 to TRBJ2-7, with 8 positions matching TRBD1. CDR3 coding DNA: TGCAGCGTTCCTAAAGGGGACAGGAGCTCCTACGAGCAGTACTGC. Its protein product is CSVPKGDRSSYEQYC.